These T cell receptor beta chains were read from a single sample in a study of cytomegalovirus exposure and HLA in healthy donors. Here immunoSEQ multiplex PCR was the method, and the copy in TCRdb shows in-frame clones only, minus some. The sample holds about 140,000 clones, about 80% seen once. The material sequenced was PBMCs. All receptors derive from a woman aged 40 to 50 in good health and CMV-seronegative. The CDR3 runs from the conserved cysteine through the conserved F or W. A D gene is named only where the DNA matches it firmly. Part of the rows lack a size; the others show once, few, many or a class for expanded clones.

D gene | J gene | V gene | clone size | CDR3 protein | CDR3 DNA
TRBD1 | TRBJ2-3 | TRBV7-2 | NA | CASSSQRTGAVDTQYF | TGTGCCAGCAGCTCCCAACGGACAGGGGCCGTCGATACGCAGTATTTT
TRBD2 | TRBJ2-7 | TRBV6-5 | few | CASSYSGLAGTYEQYF | TGTGCCAGCAGTTACTCCGGACTAGCGGGAACTTACGAGCAGTACTTC
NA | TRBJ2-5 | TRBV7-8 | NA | CASSLAVMGETQYF | TGTGCCAGCAGCTTAGCGGTCATGGGCGAGACCCAGTACTTC
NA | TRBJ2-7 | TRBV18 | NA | CASSLQGYEQYF | TGTGCCAGCTCACTACAGGGTTACGAGCAGTACTTC
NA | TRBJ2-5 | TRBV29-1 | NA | CSVVASGVLSETQYF | TGCAGCGTTGTCGCTTCGGGAGTACTTTCAGAGACCCAGTACTTC
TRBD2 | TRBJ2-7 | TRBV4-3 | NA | CASSRTLRREVHEQYF | TGCGCCAGCAGCCGAACCTTAAGGCGGGAGGTTCACGAGCAGTACTTC
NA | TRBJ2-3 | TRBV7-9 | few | CASSLLARTDTQYF | TGTGCCAGCAGCTTACTAGCTCGCACAGATACGCAGTATTTT
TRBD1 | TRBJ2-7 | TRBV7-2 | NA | CASSYRTGDYEQYF | TGTGCCAGCAGCTACCGGACAGGGGACTACGAGCAGTACTTC
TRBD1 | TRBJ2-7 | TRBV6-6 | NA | CASSYSGTGEYGEQYF | TGTGCCAGCAGTTACTCGGGGACAGGAGAATACGGGGAGCAGTACTTC
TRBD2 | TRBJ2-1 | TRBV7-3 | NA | CASSLRAGFNSEQFF | TGTGCCAGCAGCTTAAGAGCGGGGTTCAACAGTGAGCAGTTCTTC
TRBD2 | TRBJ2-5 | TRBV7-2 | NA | CASSNNPGLASGETQYF | TGTGCCAGCAGCAACAACCCGGGACTAGCCTCGGGAGAGACCCAGTACTTC